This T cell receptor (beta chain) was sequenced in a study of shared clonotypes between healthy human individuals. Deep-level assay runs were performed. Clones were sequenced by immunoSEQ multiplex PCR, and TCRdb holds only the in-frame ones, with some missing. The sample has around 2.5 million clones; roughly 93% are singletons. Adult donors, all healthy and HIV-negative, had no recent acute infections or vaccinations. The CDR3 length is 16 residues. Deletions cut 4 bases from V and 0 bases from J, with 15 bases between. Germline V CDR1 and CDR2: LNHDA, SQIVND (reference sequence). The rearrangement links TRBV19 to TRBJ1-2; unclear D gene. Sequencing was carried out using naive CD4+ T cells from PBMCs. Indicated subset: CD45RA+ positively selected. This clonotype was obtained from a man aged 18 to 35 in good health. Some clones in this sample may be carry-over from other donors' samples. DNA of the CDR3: TGTGCCAGTAGTACACGGACGGTGGGAGCTAACTATGGCTACACCTTC. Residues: CASSTRTVGANYGYTF. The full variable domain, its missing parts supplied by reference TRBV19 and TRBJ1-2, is DGGITQSPKYLFRKEGQNVTLSCEQNLNHDAMYWYRQDPGQGLRLIYYSQIVNDFQKGDIAEGYSVSREKKESFPLTVTSAQKNPTAFYLCASSTRTVGANYGYTFGSGTRLTVV.